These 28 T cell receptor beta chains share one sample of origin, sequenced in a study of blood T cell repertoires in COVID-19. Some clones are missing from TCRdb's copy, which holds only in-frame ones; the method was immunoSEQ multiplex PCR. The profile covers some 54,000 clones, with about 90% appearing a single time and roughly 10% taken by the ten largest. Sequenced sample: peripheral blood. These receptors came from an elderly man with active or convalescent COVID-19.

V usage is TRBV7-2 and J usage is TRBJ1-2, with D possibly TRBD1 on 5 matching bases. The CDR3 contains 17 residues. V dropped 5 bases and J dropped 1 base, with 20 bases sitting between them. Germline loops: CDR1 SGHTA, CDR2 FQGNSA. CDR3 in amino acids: CASSPNGPGFLNYGYTF. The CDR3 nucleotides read TGTGCCAGCAGCCCAAATGGGCCAGGGTTCCTTAACTATGGCTACACCTTC.

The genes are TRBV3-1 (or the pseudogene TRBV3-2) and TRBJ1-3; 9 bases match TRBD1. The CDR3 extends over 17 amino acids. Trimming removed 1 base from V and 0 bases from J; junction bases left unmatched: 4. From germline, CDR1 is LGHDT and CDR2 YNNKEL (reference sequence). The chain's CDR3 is CASSQALTGGSGNTIYF. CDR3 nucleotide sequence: TGTGCCAGCAGCCAAGCCTTGACAGGGGGCTCTGGAAACACCATATATTTT.

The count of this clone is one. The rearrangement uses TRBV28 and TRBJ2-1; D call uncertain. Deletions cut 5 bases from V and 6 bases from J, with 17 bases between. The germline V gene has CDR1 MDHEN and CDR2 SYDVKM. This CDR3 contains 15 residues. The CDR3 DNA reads TGTGCCAGCAGTCCCGAACCCTCAGATGTCAATGAGCAGTTCTTC. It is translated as CASSPEPSDVNEQFF.

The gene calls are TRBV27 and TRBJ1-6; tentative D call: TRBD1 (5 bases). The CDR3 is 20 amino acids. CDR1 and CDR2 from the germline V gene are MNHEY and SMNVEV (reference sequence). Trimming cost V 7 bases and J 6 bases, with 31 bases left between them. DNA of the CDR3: TGTGCCAGCACCCAGAGAGGGAGGGGTTCAGCCCGAGGGACTAATTCACCCCTCCACTTT. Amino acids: CASTQRGRGSARGTNSPLHF.

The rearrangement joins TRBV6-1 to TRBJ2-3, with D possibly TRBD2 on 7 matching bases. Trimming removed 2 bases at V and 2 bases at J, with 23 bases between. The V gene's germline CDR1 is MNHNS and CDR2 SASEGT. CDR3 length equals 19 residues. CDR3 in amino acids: CASSERGGFGLGYTDTQYF. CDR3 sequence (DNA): TGTGCCAGCAGTGAAAGGGGGGGCTTTGGGCTAGGTTACACAGATACGCAGTATTTT.

The CDR3: CASSQKGPDTGELFF. The CDR3 DNA is TGCGCCAGCAGCCAAAAGGGGCCCGACACCGGGGAGCTGTTTTTT. The chain carries TRBV4-3 and TRBJ2-2, with a tentative D call TRBD1 (5 bases). The CDR3 consists of 15 residues. The ends were cut back, 2 bases at V and 3 bases at J, with 10 bases in the middle. Germline loops: CDR1 LGHNA, CDR2 YSLEER.

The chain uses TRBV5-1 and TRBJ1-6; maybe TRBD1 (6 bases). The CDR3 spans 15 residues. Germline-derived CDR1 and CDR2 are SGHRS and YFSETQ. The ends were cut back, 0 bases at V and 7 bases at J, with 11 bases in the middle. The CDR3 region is CASSLDPGANSPLHF. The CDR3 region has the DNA TGCGCCAGCAGCTTGGATCCAGGGGCCAATTCACCCCTCCACTTT.

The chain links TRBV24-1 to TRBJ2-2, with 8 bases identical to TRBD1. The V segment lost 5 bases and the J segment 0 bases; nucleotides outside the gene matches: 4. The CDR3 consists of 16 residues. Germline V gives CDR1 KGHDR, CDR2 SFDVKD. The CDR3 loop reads CATSGGTGANTGELFF. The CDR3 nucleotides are TGTGCCACCAGTGGCGGGACAGGCGCGAACACCGGGGAGCTGTTTTTT.

The CDR3 spells CASSLQERETQYF. DNA of the CDR3: TGTGCCAGCAGTTTACAAGAGCGGGAGACCCAGTACTTC. This chain connects TRBV27 to TRBJ2-5, with D possibly matching TRBD2 (5 bases). The germline V gene encodes CDR1 MNHEY and CDR2 SMNVEV (reference sequence). The CDR3 extends over 13 amino acids. Trimming took 2 bases from V and 5 from J, leaving 9 bases between them.

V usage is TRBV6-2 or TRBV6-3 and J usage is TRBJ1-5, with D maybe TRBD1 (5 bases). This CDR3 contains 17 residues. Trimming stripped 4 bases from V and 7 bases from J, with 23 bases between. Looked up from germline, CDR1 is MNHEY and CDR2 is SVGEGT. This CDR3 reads CASSSTPGQGGGQPQHF. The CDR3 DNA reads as TGTGCCAGCAGTTCCACCCCCGGCCAGGGTGGTGGACAGCCCCAGCATTTT.

This CDR3 is CASNGTPGGEQFF. DNA for the CDR3: TGTGCCAGCAACGGGACCCCCGGGGGTGAGCAGTTCTTC. The V call is TRBV12-3 or TRBV12-4, the J call TRBJ2-1, with D possibly matching TRBD2 (6 bases). V was shortened by 7 bases and J by 9 bases, with 16 bases between the two germline ends. The CDR3 is 13 residues long.

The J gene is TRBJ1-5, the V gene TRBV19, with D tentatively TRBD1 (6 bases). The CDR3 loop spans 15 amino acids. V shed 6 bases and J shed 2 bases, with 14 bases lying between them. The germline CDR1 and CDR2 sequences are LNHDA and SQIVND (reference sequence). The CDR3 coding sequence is TGTGCCAGTAGCAAACAGGGCTCGGGCAATCAGCCCCAGCATTTT. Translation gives CASSKQGSGNQPQHF.

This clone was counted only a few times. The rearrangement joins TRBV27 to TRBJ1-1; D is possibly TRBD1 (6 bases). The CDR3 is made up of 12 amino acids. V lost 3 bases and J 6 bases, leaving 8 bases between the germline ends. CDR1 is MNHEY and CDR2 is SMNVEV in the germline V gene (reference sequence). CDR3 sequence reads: CASSFSGAEAFF. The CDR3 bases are TGTGCCAGCAGTTTCTCAGGGGCTGAAGCTTTCTTT.

CDR3 nucleotide sequence: TGTGCCAGCAGTTACGGAAGGGGGCGAAACAATCAGCCCCAGCATTTT. Its translation is CASSYGRGRNNQPQHF. This chain links TRBV6-2 or TRBV6-3 with TRBJ1-5; 7 bases are shared with TRBD1. Trimming took 2 bases from V and 3 from J; bases not matched to a gene: 7. Germline V gene sequence: CDR1 MNHEY, CDR2 SVGEGT. The CDR3 covers 16 residues.

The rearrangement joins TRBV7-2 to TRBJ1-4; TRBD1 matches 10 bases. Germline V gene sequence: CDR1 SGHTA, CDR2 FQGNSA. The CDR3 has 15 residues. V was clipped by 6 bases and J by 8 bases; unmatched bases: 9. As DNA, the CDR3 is TGTGCCAGCAGTCGACAGGGGGCAGGTGACGAAAAACTGTTTTTT. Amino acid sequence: CASSRQGAGDEKLFF.

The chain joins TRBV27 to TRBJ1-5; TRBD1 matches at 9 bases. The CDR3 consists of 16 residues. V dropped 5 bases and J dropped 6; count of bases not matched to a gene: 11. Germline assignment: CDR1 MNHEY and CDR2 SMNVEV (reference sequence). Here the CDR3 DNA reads TGTGCCAGCAGTCCCCTTGGACAGGGGACTCGTCAGCCCCAGCATTTT. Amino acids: CASSPLGQGTRQPQHF.

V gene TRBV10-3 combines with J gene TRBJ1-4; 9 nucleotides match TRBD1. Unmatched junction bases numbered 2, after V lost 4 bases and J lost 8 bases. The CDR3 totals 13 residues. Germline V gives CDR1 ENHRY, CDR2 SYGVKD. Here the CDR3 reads CAISGQGEEKLFF. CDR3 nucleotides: TGTGCCATCAGTGGACAGGGGGAAGAAAAACTGTTTTTT.

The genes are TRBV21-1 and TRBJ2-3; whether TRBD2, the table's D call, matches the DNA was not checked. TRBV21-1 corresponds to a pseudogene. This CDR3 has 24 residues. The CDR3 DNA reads TGTGCCAGCACGAGTAAAAAAAGGTGCCCCCTAAAAAGAGGGGGGGGTTCTATCACGGATACGCAGTATTTT. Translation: CASTSKKRCPLKRGGGSITDTQYF.

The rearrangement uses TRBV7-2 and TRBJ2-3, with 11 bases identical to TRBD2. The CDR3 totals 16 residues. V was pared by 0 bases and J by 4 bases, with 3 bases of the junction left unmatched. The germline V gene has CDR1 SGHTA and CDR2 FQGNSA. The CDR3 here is CASSLASGGAPDTQYF. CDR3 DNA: TGTGCCAGCAGCTTAGCTAGCGGGGGGGCCCCAGATACGCAGTATTTT.

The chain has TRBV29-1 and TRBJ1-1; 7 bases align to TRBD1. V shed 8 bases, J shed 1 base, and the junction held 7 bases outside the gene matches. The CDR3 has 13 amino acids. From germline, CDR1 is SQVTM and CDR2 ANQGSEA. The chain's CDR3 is CSISQGGNTEAFF. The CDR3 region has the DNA TGCAGCATATCCCAGGGGGGGAACACTGAAGCTTTCTTT. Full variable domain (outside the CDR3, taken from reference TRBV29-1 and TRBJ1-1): SAVISQKPSRDICQRGTSLTIQCQVDSQVTMMFWYRQQPGQSLTLIATANQGSEATYESGFVIDKFPISRPNLTFSTLTVSNMSPEDSSIYLCSISQGGNTEAFFGQGTRLTVV.

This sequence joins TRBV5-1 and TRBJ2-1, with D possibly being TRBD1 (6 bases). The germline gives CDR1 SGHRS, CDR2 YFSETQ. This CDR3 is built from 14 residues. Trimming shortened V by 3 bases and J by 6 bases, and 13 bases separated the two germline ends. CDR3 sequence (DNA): TGCGCCAGCAGCTCCCGGGAAGGGGGCAATGAGCAGTTCTTC. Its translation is CASSSREGGNEQFF.

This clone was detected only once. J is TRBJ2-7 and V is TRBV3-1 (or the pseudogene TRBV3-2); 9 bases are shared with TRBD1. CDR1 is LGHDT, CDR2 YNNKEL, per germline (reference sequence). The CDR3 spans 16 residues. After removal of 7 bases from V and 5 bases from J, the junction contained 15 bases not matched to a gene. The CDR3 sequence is CASTLHTGTGMDEQYF. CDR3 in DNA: TGTGCCAGCACTCTGCATACCGGGACAGGGATGGACGAGCAGTACTTC.

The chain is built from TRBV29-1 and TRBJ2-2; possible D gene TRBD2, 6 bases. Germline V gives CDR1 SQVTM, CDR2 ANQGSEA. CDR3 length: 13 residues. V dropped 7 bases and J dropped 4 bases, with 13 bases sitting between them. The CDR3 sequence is CSAGTQVTGELFF. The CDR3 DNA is TGCAGCGCCGGGACTCAGGTCACCGGGGAGCTGTTTTTT.

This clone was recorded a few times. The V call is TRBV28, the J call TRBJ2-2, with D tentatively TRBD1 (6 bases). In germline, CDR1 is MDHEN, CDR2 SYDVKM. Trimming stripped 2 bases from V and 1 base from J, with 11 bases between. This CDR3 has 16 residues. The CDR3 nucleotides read TGTGCCAGCAGTTTAGGGGGCGCGCAGAACACCGGGGAGCTGTTTTTT. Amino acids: CASSLGGAQNTGELFF.

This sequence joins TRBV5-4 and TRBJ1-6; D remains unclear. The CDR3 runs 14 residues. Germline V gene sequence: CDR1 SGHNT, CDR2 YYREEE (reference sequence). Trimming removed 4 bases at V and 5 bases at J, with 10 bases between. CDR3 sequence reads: CASSNRRDNSPLHF. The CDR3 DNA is TGTGCCAGCAGCAATAGGCGGGATAATTCACCCCTCCACTTT.

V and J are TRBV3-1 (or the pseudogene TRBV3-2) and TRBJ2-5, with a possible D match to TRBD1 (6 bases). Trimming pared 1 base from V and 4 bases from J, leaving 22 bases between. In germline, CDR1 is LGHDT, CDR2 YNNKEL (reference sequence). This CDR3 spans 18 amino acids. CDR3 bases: TGTGCCAGCAGCCAAGTAGGCAGGGGTCGGAACTGGGGAGAGACCCAGTACTTC. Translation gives CASSQVGRGRNWGETQYF.

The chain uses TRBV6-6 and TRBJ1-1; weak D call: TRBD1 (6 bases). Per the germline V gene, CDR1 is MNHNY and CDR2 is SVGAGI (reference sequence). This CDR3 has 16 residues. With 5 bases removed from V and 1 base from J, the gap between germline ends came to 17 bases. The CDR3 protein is CASSSTTEGGNTEAFF. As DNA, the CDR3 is TGTGCCAGCAGTAGCACGACGGAAGGGGGGAACACTGAAGCTTTCTTT.

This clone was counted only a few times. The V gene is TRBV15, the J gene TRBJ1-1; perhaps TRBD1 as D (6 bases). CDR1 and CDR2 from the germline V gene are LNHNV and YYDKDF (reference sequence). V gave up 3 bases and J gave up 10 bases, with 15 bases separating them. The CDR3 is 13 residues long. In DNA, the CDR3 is TGTGCCACCAGCAGTCCCGAGGGGGGGAGAGCTTTCTTT. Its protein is CATSSPEGGRAFF.